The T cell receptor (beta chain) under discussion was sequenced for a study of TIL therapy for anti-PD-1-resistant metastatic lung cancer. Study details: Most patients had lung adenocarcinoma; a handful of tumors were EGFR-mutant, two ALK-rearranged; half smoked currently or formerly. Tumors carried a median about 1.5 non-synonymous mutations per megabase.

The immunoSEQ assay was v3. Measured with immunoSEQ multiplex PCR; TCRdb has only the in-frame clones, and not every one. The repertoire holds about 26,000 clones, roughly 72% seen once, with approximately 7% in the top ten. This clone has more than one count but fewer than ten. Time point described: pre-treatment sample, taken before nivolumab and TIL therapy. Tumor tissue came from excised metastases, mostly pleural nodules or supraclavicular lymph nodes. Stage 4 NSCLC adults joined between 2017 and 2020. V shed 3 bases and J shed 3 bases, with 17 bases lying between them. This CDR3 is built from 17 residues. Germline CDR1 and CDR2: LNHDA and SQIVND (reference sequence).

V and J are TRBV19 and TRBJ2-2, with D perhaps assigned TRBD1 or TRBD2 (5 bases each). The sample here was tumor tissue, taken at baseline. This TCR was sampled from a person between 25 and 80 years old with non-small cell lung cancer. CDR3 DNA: TGTGCCAGTAGTATTGGGCCTACCGGGGCCCACACCGGGGAGCTGTTTTTT. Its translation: CASSIGPTGAHTGELFF.